Below, 20 T cell receptor beta chains from the same sample are listed, as sequenced in a study of blood T cell repertoires in COVID-19. Using immunoSEQ multiplex PCR, the repertoire was profiled, and TCRdb retains in-frame clones only, with some absent. There are fewer than 300,000 clones in the sample; about 87% occur only once, and about 4.1% lies in the top ten. The sequencing sample was made of peripheral blood. These TCRs come from a man aged 55 to 70 who had recovered from COVID-19.

In its sample, this clone was seen a few times. The chain couples TRBV2 to TRBJ1-6, with D perhaps TRBD1 (6 bases). Trimming pared 6 bases from V and 6 bases from J, leaving 15 bases between. This CDR3 spans 15 amino acids. From germline, CDR1 is SNHLY and CDR2 FYNNEI. The chain's CDR3 is CASRARDTPNSPLHF. Here the CDR3 DNA reads TGTGCCAGCAGGGCGAGGGACACCCCTAATTCACCCCTCCACTTT.

This clone was seen a single time. The genes are TRBV19 and TRBJ1-6, with TRBD1 as a possible D gene (5 bases). The length of the CDR3 is 15 residues. Germline assignment: CDR1 LNHDA and CDR2 SQIVND (reference sequence). The V end lost 6 bases, the J end lost 7 bases, and 16 bases lay between the germline ends. The CDR3 sequence is CASRAGTVPNSPLHF. The CDR3, as DNA: TGTGCCAGTAGGGCCGGGACTGTTCCAAATTCACCCCTCCACTTT. Together with reference TRBV19 and TRBJ1-6, the CDR3 gives the full variable domain: DGGITQSPKYLFRKEGQNVTLSCEQNLNHDAMYWYRQDPGQGLRLIYYSQIVNDFQKGDIAEGYSVSREKKESFPLTVTSAQKNPTAFYLCASRAGTVPNSPLHFGNGTRLTVT.

V gene TRBV12-3 or TRBV12-4 combines with J gene TRBJ2-7; TRBD1 is a possible D gene (5 bases). This CDR3 region has 12 residues. V lost 5 bases and J 3 bases, leaving 8 bases between the germline ends. CDR3 region: CASSPDSYEQYF. CDR3 in DNA: TGTGCCAGCAGTCCCGACAGCTACGAGCAGTACTTC.

The gene calls are TRBV27 and TRBJ2-7; maybe TRBD2 (7 bases). Trimming stripped 4 bases from V and 7 bases from J, with 26 bases between. Germline values: CDR1 MNHEY, CDR2 SMNVEV (reference sequence). This CDR3 comprises 17 residues. CDR3 region: CASSSGGGRGVSGEQYF. The CDR3, as DNA: TGTGCCAGCAGTTCAGGCGGGGGCAGAGGGGTCTCGGGGGAGCAGTACTTC.

The chain recombines TRBV6-5 with TRBJ1-1, with D possibly being TRBD1 (6 bases). The CDR3 runs to 14 residues. CDR1 is MNHEY and CDR2 is SVGAGI in the germline V gene. V lost 6 bases and J lost 7, with 18 bases in between. CDR3 DNA sequence: TGTGCCAGCAGGAGGGGGAATGGGGACGGTGAAGCTTTCTTT. Its protein is CASRRGNGDGEAFF.

There are a few counts of this clone. The J gene is TRBJ1-6, the V gene TRBV7-2; TRBD1 agrees at 9 bases. The germline V gene encodes CDR1 SGHTA and CDR2 FQGNSA. The CDR3 spans 15 residues. The V segment lost 5 bases and the J segment 9 bases; nucleotides outside the gene matches: 8. CDR3 sequence reads: CASSVRDRAISPLHF. As DNA, the CDR3 is TGTGCCAGCAGCGTCCGGGACAGGGCGATTTCACCCCTCCACTTT.

The chain uses TRBV21-1 and TRBJ2-5; whether TRBD1, the table's D call, matches the DNA was not checked. TRBV21-1 is classified as a pseudogene. The CDR3 has 15 amino acids. The CDR3 DNA is TGTGCCAGCAGCACAGAAGGACAGGGGTCAGAGACCCAGTACTTC. This gives the protein CASSTEGQGSETQYF.

This clone was counted only a few times. The genes are TRBV25-1 and TRBJ2-7, with TRBD1 matching 8 bases. Germline trimming cut 4 bases from V and 0 bases from J; bases unmatched to any gene: 8. The germline CDR1 and CDR2 sequences are MGHDK and SYGVNS. The CDR3 loop spans 16 amino acids. CDR3 nucleotide sequence: TGTGCCAGCAGTGGACCAGGACAGGGCACCTCCTACGAGCAGTACTTC. It encodes CASSGPGQGTSYEQYF.

The V and J genes are TRBV27 and TRBJ1-2; 7 bases line up with TRBD1. The CDR3 loop spans 17 amino acids. Looked up from germline, CDR1 is MNHEY and CDR2 is SMNVEV (reference sequence). Trimming at V came to 3 bases and at J to 2 bases, leaving 12 bases not matched to a gene. The CDR3 DNA sequence: TGTGCCAGCAGTTTTTACCGTAACAGGGGAGTCAACTATGGCTACACCTTC. It is translated as CASSFYRNRGVNYGYTF.

V gene TRBV27 combines with J gene TRBJ2-7; 7 bases map to TRBD1. Germline CDR1 reads MNHEY; CDR2 reads SMNVEV (reference sequence). This CDR3 has 13 residues. V was pared by 8 bases and J by 2 bases, with 6 bases of the junction left unmatched. In nucleotides, the CDR3 is TGTGCCAGCGCCCGGGACAGCACCTACGAGCAGTACTTC. This codes for CASARDSTYEQYF.

The genes are TRBV5-8 and TRBJ1-5; D may be TRBD1 (5 bases). This CDR3 region has 14 residues. CDR1 SGHTS and CDR2 YDEGEE come from the germline V gene. The V gene lost 5 bases and the J gene lost 2 bases, with 11 bases spanning the gap. The CDR3 region has the DNA TGTGCCAGCAGTACAGGAATACGCAATCAGCCCCAGCATTTT. Its protein product is CASSTGIRNQPQHF.

V gene TRBV27 combines with J gene TRBJ1-2, with D perhaps matching TRBD1 (6 bases). There are 13 residues in the CDR3. Trimming shortened V by 5 bases and J by 8 bases, and 15 bases separated the two germline ends. Germline CDR1 MNHEY, CDR2 SMNVEV (reference sequence). CDR3 sequence reads: CASSTPAGAGYTF. The CDR3 region has the DNA TGTGCCAGCAGTACCCCAGCAGGGGCCGGCTACACCTTC.

The chain couples TRBV7-8 to TRBJ2-7; the match to TRBD2 covers 8 bases. Germline V gene lookup returns CDR1 SGHVS and CDR2 FQNEAQ. V lost 5 bases to trimming and J lost 2 bases; unmatched junction nucleotides: 11. This CDR3 has 16 residues. The CDR3 protein is CASSIRPGTRAYEQYF. The CDR3 DNA reads as TGTGCCAGCAGCATCCGACCCGGGACTAGAGCCTACGAGCAGTACTTC.

Only a few counts were recorded for this clone. The chain combines TRBV27 with TRBJ1-2; 8 nucleotides align to TRBD1. The CDR3 is made up of 13 amino acids. The ends lost 4 bases at V and 6 bases at J; junction bases unmatched: 4. Germline V gives CDR1 MNHEY, CDR2 SMNVEV (reference sequence). CDR3 coding DNA: TGTGCCAGCAGTTACAGGGGGGGGGATGGCTACACCTTC. It translates to CASSYRGGDGYTF.

This clone has a handful of counts. The CDR3 nucleotides are TGTGCCAGCAGCCAACTAGGGGATGCAGATACGCAGTATTTT. It encodes CASSQLGDADTQYF. The chain links TRBV3-1 (or the pseudogene TRBV3-2) to TRBJ2-3, with D perhaps TRBD1 (5 bases). V lost 2 bases to trimming and J lost 4 bases, with 10 bases between them. The CDR3 runs to 14 residues. Per the germline V gene, CDR1 is LGHDT and CDR2 is YNNKEL (reference sequence).

The chain couples TRBV4-2 to TRBJ2-7; TRBD2 aligns across 8 bases. CDR1 is LGHNA, CDR2 YNFKEQ, per germline. CDR3 length: 16 amino acids. J lost 2 bases, V lost 0 bases, and 6 bases had no gene match. The CDR3 is CASSQDPAGDAYEQYF. For the CDR3, the DNA is TGTGCCAGCAGCCAAGATCCAGCGGGGGATGCCTACGAGCAGTACTTC.

As DNA, the CDR3 is TGTGCCAGCAAGGGTAATGAAGGGAGCTATGGCTACACCTTC. It yields the protein CASKGNEGSYGYTF. The chain joins TRBV6-6 to TRBJ1-2; D is unresolved. The germline V gene has CDR1 MNHNY and CDR2 SVGAGI (reference sequence). This CDR3 has 14 amino acids. The V end was cut by 7 bases, the J end by 4 bases, with 16 bases between.

The V call is TRBV28, the J call TRBJ2-1, with D perhaps TRBD2 (6 bases). Germline CDR1 MDHEN, CDR2 SYDVKM. The CDR3 spans 17 residues. Trimming stripped 4 bases from V and 5 bases from J, with 21 bases between. CDR3 in DNA: TGTGCCAGCAGTTCGTCTAGCGACTTCATTAAAGACAATGAGCAGTTCTTC. Its translation is CASSSSSDFIKDNEQFF.

The V and J genes are TRBV2 and TRBJ2-1, with D possibly being TRBD2 (7 bases). The CDR3 has 15 amino acids. Trimming stripped 7 bases from V and 3 bases from J, with 16 bases between. Germline lookup yields CDR1 SNHLY and CDR2 FYNNEI. Written as DNA, the CDR3 is TGTGCCAGCATGGGGGGGCGGGGCTACTACAATGAGCAGTTCTTC. The encoded protein is CASMGGRGYYNEQFF.

The chain joins TRBV19 to TRBJ2-1; D may be TRBD2 (7 bases). This CDR3 is built from 15 residues. CDR1 and CDR2 (germline): LNHDA, SQIVND (reference sequence). Trimming took 3 bases from V and 5 from J, leaving 14 bases between them. The chain's CDR3 is CASSISGGPDNEQFF. In nucleotides, the CDR3 is TGTGCCAGTAGTATTTCCGGGGGGCCGGACAATGAGCAGTTCTTC. Variable domain in full (rest from reference TRBV19 and TRBJ2-1): DGGITQSPKYLFRKEGQNVTLSCEQNLNHDAMYWYRQDPGQGLRLIYYSQIVNDFQKGDIAEGYSVSREKKESFPLTVTSAQKNPTAFYLCASSISGGPDNEQFFGPGTRLTVL.